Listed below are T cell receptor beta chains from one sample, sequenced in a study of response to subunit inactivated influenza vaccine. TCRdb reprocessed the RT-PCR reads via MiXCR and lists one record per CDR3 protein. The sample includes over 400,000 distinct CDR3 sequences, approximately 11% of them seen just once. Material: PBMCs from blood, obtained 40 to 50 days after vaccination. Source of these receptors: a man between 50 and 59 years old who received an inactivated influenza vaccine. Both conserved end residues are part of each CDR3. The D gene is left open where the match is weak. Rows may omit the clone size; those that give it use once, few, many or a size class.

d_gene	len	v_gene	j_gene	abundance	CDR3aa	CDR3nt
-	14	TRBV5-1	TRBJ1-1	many	CASSLTRAGTEAFF	TGCGCCAGCAGCTTGACCAGGGCGGGCACTGAAGCTTTCTTT
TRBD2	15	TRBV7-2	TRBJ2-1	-	CASSLWGEGYNEQFF	TGTGCCAGCAGCTTATGGGGGGAGGGCTACAATGAGCAGTTCTTC
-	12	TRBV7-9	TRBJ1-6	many	CASSSGEAPLHF	TGTGCCAGCTCCTCCGGGGAGGCACCCCTCCACTTT
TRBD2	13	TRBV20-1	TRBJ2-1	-	CSARDGSGGKQFF	TGCAGTGCTAGAGACGGTAGCGGGGGAAAGCAGTTCTTC
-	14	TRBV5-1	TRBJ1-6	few	CASSIGPSESPLHF	TGCGCCAGCAGTATCGGGCCCTCAGAGTCACCCCTCCACTTT
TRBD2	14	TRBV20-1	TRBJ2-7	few	CSAGIAGGDYEQYF	TGCAGTGCTGGCATAGCGGGAGGGGACTACGAGCAGTACTTC
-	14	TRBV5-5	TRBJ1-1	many	CASRPSGRDTEAFF	TGTGCCAGCAGACCTTCCGGACGGGACACTGAAGCTTTCTTT
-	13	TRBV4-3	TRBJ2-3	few	CASSIGGTDTQYF	TGCGCCAGCAGCATCGGGGGCACAGATACGCAGTATTTT
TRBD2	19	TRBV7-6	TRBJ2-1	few	CASSKSGLAGGPSYNEQFF	TGTGCCAGCAGCAAATCGGGACTAGCGGGAGGGCCCTCCTACAATGAGCAGTTCTTC
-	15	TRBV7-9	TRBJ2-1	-	CASSFGTRYNNEQFF	TGTGCCAGCAGCTTCGGCACTAGGTATAACAATGAGCAGTTCTTC
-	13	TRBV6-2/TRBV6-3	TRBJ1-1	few	CASRALWNTEAFF	TGTGCCAGCAGGGCACTGTGGAACACTGAAGCTTTCTTT
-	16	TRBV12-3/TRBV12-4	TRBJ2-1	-	CASSFNRGSAYNEQFF	TGTGCCAGCAGTTTCAACCGGGGAAGCGCCTACAATGAGCAGTTCTTC
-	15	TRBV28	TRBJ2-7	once	CASSQDRFFSYEQYF	TGTGCCAGCAGTCAAGACAGGTTTTTCTCCTACGAGCAGTACTTC
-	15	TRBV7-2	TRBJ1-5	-	CASSTHTGGGQPQHF	TGTGCCAGCAGCACTCACACGGGGGGTGGCCAGCCCCAGCATTTT
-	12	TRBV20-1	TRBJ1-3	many	CSARGAGNTIYF	TGCAGTGCTAGAGGGGCTGGAAACACCATATATTTT
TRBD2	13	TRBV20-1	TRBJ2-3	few	CSAHGAGGDTQYF	TGCAGTGCCCATGGAGCGGGAGGGGATACGCAGTATTTT
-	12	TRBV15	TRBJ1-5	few	CATSRVDQPQHF	TGTGCCACCAGCAGAGTGGATCAGCCCCAGCATTTT
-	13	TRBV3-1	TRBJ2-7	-	CASSHARGYEQYF	TGTGCCAGCAGCCACGCCAGGGGATACGAGCAGTACTTC
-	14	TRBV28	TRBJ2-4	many	CASSLLGQGDIQYF	TGTGCCAGCAGTTTATTGGGACAAGGAGACATTCAGTACTTC
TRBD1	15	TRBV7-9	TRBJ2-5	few	CASSLSWTGIETQYF	TGTGCCAGCAGCTTATCTTGGACAGGGATCGAGACCCAGTACTTC
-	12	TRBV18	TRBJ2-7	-	CASAQGPDEQYF	TGTGCCAGCGCACAGGGTCCCGACGAGCAGTACTTC
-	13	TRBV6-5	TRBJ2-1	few	CASSYNQGYEQFF	TGTGCCAGCAGTTACAATCAGGGTTATGAGCAGTTCTTC
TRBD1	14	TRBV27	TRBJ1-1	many	CASRLDRGNTEAFF	TGTGCCAGCAGACTTGACAGGGGGAACACTGAAGCTTTCTTT
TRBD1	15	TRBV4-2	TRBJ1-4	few	CASSSTTGRREKLFF	TGTGCCAGCAGCTCGACGACAGGGAGACGTGAAAAACTGTTTTTT
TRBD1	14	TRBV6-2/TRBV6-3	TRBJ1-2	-	CASMAGGADYGYTF	TGTGCCAGCATGGCAGGGGGCGCGGACTATGGCTACACCTTC
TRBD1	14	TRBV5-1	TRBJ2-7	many	CASSLDRGTYEQYF	TGTGCCAGCAGTTTGGACAGGGGGACCTACGAGCAGTACTTC
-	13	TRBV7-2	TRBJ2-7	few	CASSSFVSYEQYF	TGTGCCAGCAGCTCCTTCGTCTCCTACGAGCAGTACTTC
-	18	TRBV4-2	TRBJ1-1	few	CASSQGPQGGRVNTEAFF	TGTGCCAGCAGCCAGGGTCCACAGGGAGGAAGGGTGAACACTGAAGCTTTCTTT
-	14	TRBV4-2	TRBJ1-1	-	CASSQEGFNSEAFF	TGTGCCAGCAGCCAAGAAGGTTTTAACAGTGAAGCTTTCTTT
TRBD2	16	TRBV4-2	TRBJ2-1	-	CASSQPLAGAYNEQFF	TGTGCCAGCAGTCAACCCCTAGCGGGGGCTTACAATGAGCAGTTCTTC
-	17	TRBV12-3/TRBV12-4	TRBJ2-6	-	CASSFQGSRSGANVLTF	TGTGCCAGCAGTTTTCAGGGGTCCCGCTCTGGGGCCAACGTCCTGACTTTC
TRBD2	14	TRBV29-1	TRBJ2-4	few	CSVSPGGAKNIQYF	TGCAGCGTTTCCCCGGGGGGAGCCAAAAACATTCAGTACTTC
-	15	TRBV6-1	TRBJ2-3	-	CASSRGRGLSDTQYF	TGTGCCAGCAGTCGGGGACGGGGGCTTTCAGATACGCAGTATTTT
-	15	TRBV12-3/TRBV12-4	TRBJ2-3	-	CASSLFIEGIDTQYF	TGTGCCAGCAGTTTATTCATTGAGGGTATAGATACGCAGTATTTT
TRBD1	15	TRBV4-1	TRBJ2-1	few	CASSLGQISYNEQFF	TGCGCCAGCAGCCTGGGACAGATCTCCTACAATGAGCAGTTCTTC
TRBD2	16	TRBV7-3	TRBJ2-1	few	CASSLQAGRGGIEQFF	TGTGCCAGCAGCCTCCAGGCTGGTCGGGGGGGGATTGAGCAGTTCTTC
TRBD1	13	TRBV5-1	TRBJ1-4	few	CASRDRVNEKLFF	TGCGCCAGCAGGGACAGGGTTAATGAAAAACTGTTTTTT
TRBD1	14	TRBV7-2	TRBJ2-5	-	CASSRDRGRETQYF	TGTGCCAGCAGCCGGGACAGGGGAAGAGAGACCCAGTACTTC
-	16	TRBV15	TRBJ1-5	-	CATSSLGILGNQPQHF	TGTGCCACCAGCAGCCTAGGTATTTTGGGCAATCAGCCCCAGCATTTT
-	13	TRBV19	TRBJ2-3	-	CASSIRGTDTQYF	TGTGCCAGTAGTATTCGTGGCACAGATACGCAGTATTTT
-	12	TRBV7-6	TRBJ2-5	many	CASSLIQETQYF	TGTGCCAGCAGCTTAATCCAAGAGACCCAGTACTTC
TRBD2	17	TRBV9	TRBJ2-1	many	CASSVEIRGGPHNEQFF	TGTGCCAGCAGCGTAGAAATACGGGGGGGGCCTCACAATGAGCAGTTCTTC
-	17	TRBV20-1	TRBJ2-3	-	CSASEAGLGIFTDTQYF	TGCAGTGCTAGCGAGGCGGGACTTGGGATTTTCACAGATACGCAGTATTTT
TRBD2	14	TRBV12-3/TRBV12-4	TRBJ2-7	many	CASSFLAGGYEQYF	TGTGCCAGCAGTTTTCTAGCGGGGGGATATGAGCAGTACTTC
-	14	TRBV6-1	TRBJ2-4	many	CASSVTGDRNIQYF	TGTGCCAGCAGCGTAACAGGCGACCGAAACATTCAGTACTTC
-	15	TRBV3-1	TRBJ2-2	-	CASSQRTPNTGELFF	TGTGCCAGCAGCCAACGGACTCCAAACACCGGGGAGCTGTTTTTT
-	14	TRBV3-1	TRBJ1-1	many	CASSQAGGNTEAFF	TGTGCCAGCAGCCAAGCGGGGGGGAACACTGAAGCTTTCTTT
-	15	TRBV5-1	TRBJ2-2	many	CASNVAGSNTGELFF	TGCGCCAGCAACGTGGCGGGGAGTAACACCGGGGAGCTGTTTTTT
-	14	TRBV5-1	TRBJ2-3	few	CASSLGTMTDTQYF	TGCGCCAGCTCACTGGGAACCATGACAGATACGCAGTATTTT